This paragraph reports one T cell receptor beta chain. The DNA is omitted, as the CDR3 cannot be located on it reliably, and the CDR3 follows TCRdb's listing. Both ends counted, the CDR3 spans 23 residues. Per germline, CDR1 SGHRS and CDR2 YFSETQ. These data are taken from a study of CDR3 diversity in severe acne. MiXCR, run by TCRdb on the PCR reads, gives a single entry per CDR3 protein. Of about 90,000 distinct CDR3 sequences listed, about 50% are singletons. The V and J genes are TRBV5-1 and TRBJ1-5; no check of the table's D call, TRBD1, against the DNA was made. The sequence derives from a male donor in good health, serving as a control. Material for sequencing was blood. The CDR3 protein is CASSIGPGQTNEKLFFGSGTQHF.